These 27 T cell receptor beta chains came from one sample sequenced in a study of siplizumab effects on memory and regulatory T cells. Sequencing was performed with immunoSEQ multiplex PCR; in TCRdb, only in-frame clones are kept and a portion is missing. The repertoire has approximately 50,000 clones, 93% of them found once; the top ten carry approximately 17%. The sample comprised CD8+ T cells sorted from blood. These receptors all come from a human donor in good health.

The chain's CDR3 is CASSLTLTGTSGTSAGANVLTF. CDR3 bases: TGTGCCAGCAGTTTGACCCTGACCGGGACTAGCGGGACGTCGGCTGGGGCCAACGTCCTGACTTTC. The chain recombines TRBV28 with TRBJ2-6; TRBD2 matches 13 bases. V lost 3 bases to trimming and J lost 2 bases; unmatched junction nucleotides: 16. CDR1 is MDHEN and CDR2 is SYDVKM in the germline V gene. The CDR3 spans 22 residues.

The chain uses TRBV9 and TRBJ1-5, with a possible D match to TRBD1 (5 bases). The V end was cut by 0 bases, the J end by 7 bases, with 8 bases between. Germline loops: CDR1 SGDLS, CDR2 YYNGEE. CDR3 length: 13 residues. This chain's CDR3 is CASSVGGVQPQHF. For the CDR3, the DNA is TGTGCCAGCAGCGTAGGGGGGGTACAGCCCCAGCATTTT. Combining the CDR3 with reference TRBV9 and TRBJ1-5 gives the whole variable domain DSGVTQTPKHLITATGQRVTLRCSPRSGDLSVYWYQQSLDQGLQFLIQYYNGEERAKGNILERFSAQQFPDLHSELNLSSLELGDSALYFCASSVGGVQPQHFGDGTRLSIL.

The V and J genes are TRBV10-1 and TRBJ1-1, with D possibly matching TRBD1 (6 bases). V lost 8 bases and J lost 5, with 9 bases in between. Germline CDR1 is WNHNN and CDR2 is SYGVQD (reference sequence). The CDR3 loop spans 11 amino acids. The CDR3 sequence: CASQGITEAFF. The CDR3 coding sequence is TGCGCCAGCCAGGGGATAACTGAAGCTTTCTTT.

The gene calls are TRBV29-1 and TRBJ2-2; D remains unclear. V gave up 7 bases and J gave up 1 base, with 19 bases separating them. CDR1 is SQVTM and CDR2 is ANQGSEA in the germline V gene. This CDR3 is 16 amino acids long. The CDR3 DNA sequence: TGCAGCGCGATGAGCGCGTCTCGCCTGAACACCGGGGAGCTGTTTTTT. Its translation: CSAMSASRLNTGELFF.

The CDR3 nucleotides are TGTGCCAGCAGCAAAGGGATGAGGGGGCTCCAAGCTTTCTTT. Translated: CASSKGMRGLQAFF. V gene TRBV21-1 combines with J gene TRBJ1-1; the D call TRBD1 from the table was never checked on the DNA. TRBV21-1 is described as a pseudogene. The CDR3 loop spans 14 amino acids.

This chain joins TRBV6-5 and TRBJ2-1, with a weak D call TRBD2 (6 bases). The germline CDR1 and CDR2 sequences are MNHEY and SVGAGI. V lost 5 bases, J lost 6 bases, and 14 bases lay in between. The CDR3 covers 14 residues. CDR3 amino acids: CASSGQVGGNEQFF. The CDR3 coding sequence is TGTGCCAGCAGTGGCCAGGTGGGGGGCAATGAGCAGTTCTTC.

The chain is built from TRBV28 and TRBJ2-3; possibly TRBD2 for D (7 bases). The CDR3 spans 16 residues. V gave up 6 bases and J gave up 1 base, with 17 bases separating them. Germline loops: CDR1 MDHEN, CDR2 SYDVKM. DNA for the CDR3: TGTGCCAGCAGGTGGGGGGGGCGATTTGGCACAGATACGCAGTATTTT. Encoded protein: CASRWGGRFGTDTQYF.

The chain uses TRBV6-4 and TRBJ2-6; D is undetermined. The CDR3 has 16 amino acids. Germline CDR1 MRHNA, CDR2 SNTAGT. V lost 0 bases to trimming and J lost 5 bases, with 11 bases between them. The CDR3 reads CASSDSPMPRANVLTF. CDR3 bases: TGTGCCAGCAGTGACTCGCCCATGCCTAGGGCCAACGTCCTGACTTTC.

J is TRBJ2-5 and V is TRBV27; D may be TRBD1 (5 bases). V dropped 5 bases and J dropped 2 bases, with 9 bases sitting between them. The CDR3 runs to 13 residues. Per germline, CDR1 MNHEY and CDR2 SMNVEV (reference sequence). CDR3 loop: CASSGATQETQYF. DNA of the CDR3: TGTGCCAGCAGTGGGGCGACGCAAGAGACCCAGTACTTC.

This chain links TRBV7-9 with TRBJ2-5; 12 nucleotides line up with TRBD2. The trim removed 5 bases at V and 0 bases at J, leaving 10 bases unmatched. Germline CDR1 SEHNR, CDR2 FQNEAQ (reference sequence). The CDR3 is 18 amino acids. CDR3 DNA sequence: TGTGCCAGCAGCCCTTTGGGACTAGCGGGCCAGTACCAAGAGACCCAGTACTTC. Its translation is CASSPLGLAGQYQETQYF.

As DNA, the CDR3 is TGCGCCAGCAGCTTGGCCACAGGGGGTGCCTACGAGCAGTACTTC. This translates into CASSLATGGAYEQYF. The J gene is TRBJ2-7, the V gene TRBV5-1; 8 nucleotides align to TRBD1. After removal of 0 bases from V and 2 bases from J, the junction contained 4 bases not matched to a gene. This CDR3 comprises 15 residues. The V gene's germline CDR1 is SGHRS and CDR2 YFSETQ. The variable domain in full, completed from reference TRBV5-1 and TRBJ2-7, reads KAGVTQTPRYLIKTRGQQVTLSCSPISGHRSVSWYQQTPGQGLQFLFEYFSETQRNKGNFPGRFSGRQFSNSRSEMNVSTLELGDSALYLCASSLATGGAYEQYFGPGTRLTVT.

The chain employs TRBV7-2 and TRBJ2-7; tentatively, D is TRBD1 or TRBD2 (6 bases each). V was cut by 4 bases and J by 2 bases, with 15 bases left in between. Germline V gene lookup returns CDR1 SGHTA and CDR2 FQGNSA. The CDR3 totals 15 residues. CDR3 coding DNA: TGTGCCAGCAGCTGGTTGGGGGGCCAGACCTACGAGCAGTACTTC. This encodes CASSWLGGQTYEQYF. Looking up the rest from reference TRBV7-2 and TRBJ2-7 gives the full variable domain: GAGVSQSPSNKVTEKGKDVELRCDPISGHTALYWYRQSLGQGLEFLIYFQGNSAPDKSGLPSDRFSAERTGGSVSTLTIQRTQQEDSAVYLCASSWLGGQTYEQYFGPGTRLTVT.

This clone was seen just once. This chain connects TRBV5-5 to TRBJ1-5; 12 nucleotides match TRBD1. This CDR3 spans 17 amino acids. V gave up 4 bases and J gave up 1 base; unmatched junction bases: 6. Germline CDR1 reads SGHKS; CDR2 reads YYEKEE (reference sequence). CDR3 DNA sequence: TGTGCCAGCAGCCAGGGACAGGGGGCTGGCAGCAATCAGCCCCAGCATTTT. It is translated as CASSQGQGAGSNQPQHF.

The chain uses TRBV21-1 and TRBJ1-5. TRBV21-1 is noted as a pseudogene. The CDR3 loop spans 16 amino acids. CDR3 protein: CASSKWDPQGCQPQHF. CDR3 bases: TGTGCCAGCAGCAAATGGGACCCCCAGGGCTGTCAGCCCCAGCATTTT.

The chain recombines TRBV10-1 with TRBJ2-3; D uncertain. The CDR3 loop spans 13 amino acids. Germline CDR1 WNHNN, CDR2 SYGVQD (reference sequence). The V and J ends lost 3 bases and 6 bases respectively, with 10 bases between them. In DNA, the CDR3 is TGCGCCAGCAGTGAAATCAAGAAGGATACGCAGTATTTT. It encodes CASSEIKKDTQYF.

The V gene is TRBV27, the J gene TRBJ2-5; D is uncertain. The CDR3 runs to 13 residues. Germline V CDR1 and CDR2: MNHEY, SMNVEV (reference sequence). V was shortened by 5 bases and J by 5 bases, with 12 bases between the two germline ends. CDR3 in DNA: TGTGCCAGCAGTCCCCGGGTGGGGGAGACCCAGTACTTC. Translated, it gives CASSPRVGETQYF.

The chain recombines TRBV2 with TRBJ2-5; 8 positions agree with TRBD1. CDR1 SNHLY and CDR2 FYNNEI come from the germline V gene. The CDR3 spans 15 residues. J lost 2 bases, V lost 4 bases, and 6 bases had no gene match. The CDR3: CASSARDRGQETQYF. Here the CDR3 DNA reads TGTGCCAGCAGTGCGAGAGACAGGGGTCAAGAGACCCAGTACTTC.

This clone has a handful of counts. The chain joins TRBV29-1 to TRBJ2-3; D may be TRBD1 (5 bases). Germline lookup yields CDR1 SQVTM and CDR2 ANQGSEA. The CDR3 sequence is 14 residues long. Trimming took off 3 bases at V and 5 bases at J, with 15 bases between the two ends. CDR3: CSVEGWGVGDTQYF. The CDR3 region has the DNA TGCAGCGTTGAGGGATGGGGCGTTGGAGATACGCAGTATTTT.

The chain is built from TRBV29-1 and TRBJ2-7; D is uncertain. Germline CDR1 SQVTM, CDR2 ANQGSEA. Trimming cost V 4 bases and J 3 bases, with 10 bases left between them. The CDR3 covers 12 residues. The CDR3: CSVVAANYEQYF. For the CDR3, the DNA is TGCAGCGTTGTGGCGGCGAACTACGAGCAGTACTTC.

CDR3 nucleotides: TGTGCCAGCAGCCAAGATTCGGCTAGCGGGAGCTACGAGCAGTACTTC. Its translation: CASSQDSASGSYEQYF. The chain combines TRBV4-2 with TRBJ2-7; TRBD2 aligns across 10 bases. V lost 0 bases, J lost 3 bases, and 5 bases stayed unmatched. The length of the CDR3 is 16 residues. CDR1 and CDR2 (germline): LGHNA, YNFKEQ.

J is TRBJ2-3 and V is TRBV27; D gene ambiguous. Trimming cost V 4 bases and J 6 bases, with 11 bases left between them. The germline CDR1 and CDR2 sequences are MNHEY and SMNVEV (reference sequence). The CDR3 has 13 amino acids. The CDR3 region is CASSSLSSDTQYF. Here the CDR3 DNA reads TGTGCCAGCAGTTCTTTGAGTTCGGATACGCAGTATTTT.

This chain connects TRBV5-6 to TRBJ2-7; no clear D gene. The V end lost 0 bases, the J end lost 2 bases, and 6 bases lay between the germline ends. The CDR3 length is 13 residues. Germline CDR1 SGHDT, CDR2 YYEEEE. The CDR3 spells CASSLDEAYEQYF. CDR3 nucleotide sequence: TGTGCCAGCAGCTTGGACGAGGCCTACGAGCAGTACTTC.

This chain connects TRBV19 to TRBJ2-7, with D perhaps matching TRBD1 (6 bases). Per germline, CDR1 LNHDA and CDR2 SQIVND (reference sequence). V gave up 5 bases and J gave up 1 base, with 12 bases separating them. CDR3 length equals 14 residues. The DNA of the CDR3 is TGTGCCAGTAGTCCCGGGACAAGATCCTACGAGCAGTACTTC. As protein: CASSPGTRSYEQYF.

This chain uses TRBV7-8 with TRBJ2-2; maybe TRBD1 (6 bases). V gave up 4 bases and J gave up 7 bases, with 16 bases separating them. The CDR3 consists of 15 residues. CDR1 is SGHVS and CDR2 is FQNEAQ in the germline V gene. The CDR3 DNA is TGTGCCAGCAGCTCGCAAGGGGGTGTAGGCGGGGAGCTGTTTTTT. This codes for CASSSQGGVGGELFF.

CDR3: CASSVRSGNEQFF. CDR3 nucleotide sequence: TGCGCCAGCAGTGTTAGGTCGGGGAATGAGCAGTTCTTC. The V and J genes are TRBV10-1 and TRBJ2-1; maybe TRBD2 (5 bases). CDR3 length: 13 residues. From germline, CDR1 is WNHNN and CDR2 SYGVQD (reference sequence). V was clipped by 4 bases and J by 7 bases, with 11 bases between them.

The V call is TRBV7-9, the J call TRBJ2-2, with 9 nucleotides matching TRBD1. This CDR3 region has 15 residues. Germline V CDR1 and CDR2: SEHNR, FQNEAQ (reference sequence). The V segment lost 4 bases and the J segment 6 bases; nucleotides outside the gene matches: 6. The CDR3 region has the DNA TGTGCCAGCAGCTACACACAGGGGGCGCCCGGGGAGCTGTTTTTT. It specifies CASSYTQGAPGELFF.

V usage is TRBV7-9 and J usage is TRBJ1-1; D ambiguous. From germline, CDR1 is SEHNR and CDR2 FQNEAQ (reference sequence). V dropped 1 base and J dropped 2 bases, with 2 bases sitting between them. This CDR3 is 12 amino acids long. This CDR3 is CASSLDNTEAFF. For the CDR3, the DNA is TGTGCCAGCAGCTTAGATAACACTGAAGCTTTCTTT.